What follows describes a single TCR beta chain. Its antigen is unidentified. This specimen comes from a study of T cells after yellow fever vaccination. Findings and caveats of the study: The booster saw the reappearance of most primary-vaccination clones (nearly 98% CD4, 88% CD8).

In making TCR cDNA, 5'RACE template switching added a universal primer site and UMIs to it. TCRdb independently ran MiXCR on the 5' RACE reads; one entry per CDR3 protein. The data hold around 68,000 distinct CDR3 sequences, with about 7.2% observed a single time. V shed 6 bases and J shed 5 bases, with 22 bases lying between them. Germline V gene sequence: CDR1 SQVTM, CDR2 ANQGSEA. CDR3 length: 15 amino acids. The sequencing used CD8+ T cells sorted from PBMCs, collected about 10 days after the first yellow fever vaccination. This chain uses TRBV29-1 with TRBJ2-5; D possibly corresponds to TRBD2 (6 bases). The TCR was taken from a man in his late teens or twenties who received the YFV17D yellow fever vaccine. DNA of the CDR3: TGCAGCGTCGGAGGGATCGACAGTCCTGGGGAGACCCAGTACTTC. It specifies CSVGGIDSPGETQYF.